This T cell receptor (beta chain) originates from a study of cytomegalovirus exposure and HLA in healthy donors. A multiplex PCR was run with 60 Vbeta primers and 13 Jbeta primers. As processed by the authors: A later analysis tallied approximately 87 million unique TCR beta chains, approximately 10 million of them shared. Repertoires were generated with immunoSEQ multiplex PCR, while TCRdb's copy carries only in-frame clones and drops some. That table gives V, J and clone size, and the DNA gave D and trimming. The repertoire holds 150,000 to 200,000 clones, with around 78% as singletons. The TCR sequence derives from a man in his thirties or forties in good health and CMV-seronegative. The sample was PBMCs.

As DNA, the CDR3 is TGTGCCATCAGTGGGGCAGGCCAGGGTGAGCAGTTCTTC. Translating gives CAISGAGQGEQFF. The J gene is TRBJ2-1, the V gene TRBV10-3, with D tentatively TRBD1 (5 bases). The CDR3 is 13 amino acids. Germline loops: CDR1 ENHRY, CDR2 SYGVKD. V lost 4 bases, J lost 9 bases, and 13 bases lay in between.